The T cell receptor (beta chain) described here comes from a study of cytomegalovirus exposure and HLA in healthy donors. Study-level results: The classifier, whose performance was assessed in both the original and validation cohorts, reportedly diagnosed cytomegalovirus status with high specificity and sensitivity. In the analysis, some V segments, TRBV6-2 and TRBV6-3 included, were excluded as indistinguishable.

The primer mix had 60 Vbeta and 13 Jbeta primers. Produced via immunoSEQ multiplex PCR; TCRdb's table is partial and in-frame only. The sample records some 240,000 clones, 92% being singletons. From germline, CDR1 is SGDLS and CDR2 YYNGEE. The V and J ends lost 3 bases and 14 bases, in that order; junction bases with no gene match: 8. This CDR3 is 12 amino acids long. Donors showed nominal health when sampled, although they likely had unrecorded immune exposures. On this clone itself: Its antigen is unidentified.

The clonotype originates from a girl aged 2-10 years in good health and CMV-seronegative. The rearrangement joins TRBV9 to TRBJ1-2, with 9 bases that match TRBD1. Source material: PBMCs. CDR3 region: CASSADRGGLTF. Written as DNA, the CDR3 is TGTGCCAGCAGCGCGGACAGGGGCGGTTTAACCTTC.